Listed below are T cell receptor beta chains from one sample, sequenced in a study of blood T cell repertoires in COVID-19. The method was immunoSEQ multiplex PCR; TCRdb's version includes in-frame clones alone and lacks a portion of them. This sample has 250,000 to 300,000 clones, with roughly 90% found just once. The sample taken for sequencing was peripheral blood. The receptors stem from a woman aged 25 to 45 with COVID-19, enrolled during active disease. The CDR3 runs from the conserved cysteine through the conserved F or W. D genes are given only for firm matches. Expanded clones are given a class, and other clones once, few, many or no size at all.

NA	TRBJ2-7	NA	15	TRBV5-1	TGCGCCAGCAGCTTGGAAATCGGCGGAACCTACGAGCAGTACTTC	CASSLEIGGTYEQYF
NA	TRBJ2-4	TRBD2	17	TRBV4-2	TGTGCCAGCAGCCAAGGATCCAGCGGGGGAGCCAAAAACATTCAGTACTTC	CASSQGSSGGAKNIQYF
NA	TRBJ1-6	NA	13	TRBV7-8	TGTGCCAGCAGCTTAGGGCTTAATTCACCCCTCCACTTT	CASSLGLNSPLHF
NA	TRBJ2-7	NA	15	TRBV2	TGTGCCAGCAGTGGACGCGGCGGCTCGCCCTACGAGCAGTACTTC	CASSGRGGSPYEQYF
NA	TRBJ1-2	TRBD1	15	TRBV19	TGTGCCAGTAGGACGTCGGACAGGACCCTCCGGGGCTACACCTTC	CASRTSDRTLRGYTF
NA	TRBJ2-3	NA	12	TRBV5-1	TGCGCCAGCAGCTTGCTTGCAGATACGCAGTATTTT	CASSLLADTQYF
NA	TRBJ1-1	NA	14	TRBV27	TGTGCCAGCAGCGTCCTCGGCGGTCTCGCTGAAGCTTTCTTT	CASSVLGGLAEAFF
NA	TRBJ1-1	NA	13	TRBV11-2	TGTGCCAGCAGCTTAGCAGGTGGCACTGAAGCTTTCTTT	CASSLAGGTEAFF
NA	TRBJ1-5	TRBD1	14	TRBV19	TGTGCCAGTAGGGCAGGGGGGAGATATCAGCCCCAGCATTTT	CASRAGGRYQPQHF
NA	TRBJ2-7	TRBD1	15	TRBV18	TGTGCCAGCTCACCCACCGACAGGGCCCGTTACGAGCAGTACTTC	CASSPTDRARYEQYF
NA	TRBJ2-1	TRBD2	15	TRBV27	TGTGCCAGCAGTTTAAAAGCGGGGGGTTACAATGAGCAGTTCTTC	CASSLKAGGYNEQFF
few	TRBJ2-2	TRBD1	19	TRBV9	TGTGCCAGCAGCGATTCCCGGGACAGGGGAATAACGAACACCGGGGAGCTGTTTTTT	CASSDSRDRGITNTGELFF
NA	TRBJ2-1	NA	14	TRBV24-1	TGTGCCACCAGTGACCCGGGATCCTACAATGAGCAGTTCTTC	CATSDPGSYNEQFF
NA	TRBJ1-2	TRBD1	13	TRBV5-1	TGCGCCAGCAGCATTCGACAGGGTGGAGGCTACACCTTC	CASSIRQGGGYTF
NA	TRBJ1-6	NA	13	TRBV19	TGTGCCAGTAGCCTTGGGGGGGGATCACCCCTCCACTTT	CASSLGGGSPLHF
few	TRBJ1-2	NA	15	TRBV19	TGTGCCAGTAGTTTGGAGGGCAGCCTCCTCTATGGCTACACCTTC	CASSLEGSLLYGYTF
NA	TRBJ1-5	TRBD1	18	TRBV3-1/TRBV3-2	TGTGCCAGCAGCCAAGGAGGGACAGGCCTATTCGGCAATCAGCCCCAGCATTTT	CASSQGGTGLFGNQPQHF
NA	TRBJ1-5	TRBD1	15	TRBV24-1	TGTGCCACCAGTGACTCTAGACAGGGAAGTCAGCCCCAGCATTTT	CATSDSRQGSQPQHF
NA	TRBJ2-5	NA	13	TRBV19	TGTGCCAGTAGCCTACTAGCCCAAGAGACCCAGTACTTC	CASSLLAQETQYF
NA	TRBJ1-1	NA	13	TRBV21-1	TGTGCCAGCAGCAAACCTGGAGGGGTCTGGGCTTTCTTT	CASSKPGGVWAFF
NA	TRBJ2-3	NA	13	TRBV7-6	TGTGCCAGCAGCTTAGGACTCGACGATACGCAGTATTTT	CASSLGLDDTQYF
once	TRBJ2-5	TRBD1	15	TRBV2	TGTGCCAGCAGTGACAGAACCCAGGGGGAAGAGACCCAGTACTTC	CASSDRTQGEETQYF
NA	TRBJ1-2	NA	16	TRBV6-2/TRBV6-3	TGTGCCAGCAGTAACCCGGGGGAGGGGCCCTACTATGGCTACACCTTC	CASSNPGEGPYYGYTF
NA	TRBJ2-1	TRBD2	16	TRBV2	TGTGCCAGCAGTCCGGGGCTAGCGGGGGTCTACAATGAGCAGTTCTTC	CASSPGLAGVYNEQFF
NA	TRBJ1-4	NA	14	TRBV18	TGTGCCAGCTCACCCCCGGGGGACAATGAAAAACTGTTTTTT	CASSPPGDNEKLFF
NA	TRBJ2-1	TRBD1	13	TRBV12-3/TRBV12-4	TGTGCCAGCACGGACAGGGTAGGCGATGAGCAGTTCTTC	CASTDRVGDEQFF
NA	TRBJ2-7	NA	15	TRBV5-1	TGCGCCAGCAGCCCGGGGGACGGCAACACCTACGAGCAGTACTTC	CASSPGDGNTYEQYF
NA	TRBJ2-2	NA	13	TRBV27	TGTGCCAGCAGTTTGTGGCCCAACGGGGAGCTGTTTTTT	CASSLWPNGELFF
NA	TRBJ1-1	NA	12	TRBV3-1/TRBV3-2	TGTGCCAGCAGCCTTAGGACAGCTTTTCCTTTCTTT	CASSLRTAFPFF
NA	TRBJ1-1	NA	17	TRBV4-1	TGCGCCAGCAGCTTGTCGAAGAGGGCCCTGGAGAACACTGAAGCTTTCTTT	CASSLSKRALENTEAFF
NA	TRBJ2-3	NA	14	TRBV4-1	TGCGCCAGCAGCCAAGATGGGAGGACAACTACGCAGTATTTT	CASSQDGRTTTQYF
NA	TRBJ2-1	TRBD2	16	TRBV7-7	TGTGCCAGCAGCTTAGGATCGGGACTAGCGGGGGAGGAGCAGTTCTTC	CASSLGSGLAGEEQFF
NA	TRBJ2-5	TRBD2	16	TRBV4-1	TGCGCCAGCAGCCAAGCTAAGCGGGGGTTACAAGAGACCCAGTACTTC	CASSQAKRGLQETQYF
NA	TRBJ1-2	TRBD1	17	TRBV3-1/TRBV3-2	TGTGCCAGCAGCCACCAAAGGAGGACAGGGACCGTCTATGGCTACACCTTC	CASSHQRRTGTVYGYTF
NA	TRBJ2-1	NA	12	TRBV3-1/TRBV3-2	TGTGCCAGCAGCCAAGCCTCCGGGGAGCAGTTCTTC	CASSQASGEQFF
NA	TRBJ2-7	TRBD2	19	TRBV10-3	TGTGCCATCAGTGAGTCGATGACTAGCGGGGCGCTCGGTTTGGACGAGCAGTACTTC	CAISESMTSGALGLDEQYF
once	TRBJ1-2	NA	12	TRBV4-1	TGCGCCAGCGTCGGGAGAGAGCATGGCTACACCTTC	CASVGREHGYTF
few	TRBJ1-5	NA	13	TRBV27	TGTGCCAGCGGTACAGGGTATCGTCAGCCCCAGCATTTT	CASGTGYRQPQHF
once	TRBJ2-3	NA	13	TRBV7-8	TGTGCCAGCAGCTTCGTTCGGGCAGATACGCAGTATTTT	CASSFVRADTQYF
NA	TRBJ2-5	TRBD2	14	TRBV5-4	TGTGCCAGCAGCTTGGATGGGGGGGTGGAGACCCAGTACTTC	CASSLDGGVETQYF
NA	TRBJ2-5	NA	13	TRBV18	TGTGCCAGCTCACAAGCGGACAGAGAGACCCAGTACTTC	CASSQADRETQYF
NA	TRBJ2-2	TRBD2	15	TRBV3-1/TRBV3-2	TGTGCCAGCAGCCAACTAGCGGGCCTCACCGGGGAGCTGTTTTTT	CASSQLAGLTGELFF